The source of this T cell receptor beta chain is a study of technical replicates of blood from a few donors. TCRdb's table, derived via immunoSEQ multiplex PCR, lists solely in-frame clones and lacks some. This sample yields over 55,000 clones, of which around 84% are seen a single time; under 6.5% belongs to the top ten. The sequenced sample was PBMCs. The receptor comes from a human donor in good health. Some clones in this sample may be carry-over from other donors' samples.

In DNA form, the CDR3 reads TGTGCTAGTGGTCCCGGACTAGCGGGGGGGCCTTGGGAGACCCAGTACTTC. This sequence encodes CASGPGLAGGPWETQYF. The chain links TRBV12-5 to TRBJ2-5; 15 bases fit TRBD2. Unmatched junction bases numbered 9, after V lost 5 bases and J lost 5 bases. Germline V gives CDR1 LGHNT, CDR2 FRNRAP. CDR3 size: 17 residues.